A selection of T cell receptor beta chains follows, all from one sample in a study of technical replicates of blood from several donors. Sequenced by immunoSEQ multiplex PCR; TCRdb stores in-frame clones only, minus some. The sample has fewer than 100,000 clones, under 95% seen once; the top ten hold 0.27%. The specimen was T cells isolated from PBMCs. The receptors originated from a human donor in good health. CDR3s include the opening cysteine and the closing phenylalanine or tryptophan. Each record gives: clone size, V gene, J gene, CDR3 protein. Clone size, where shown, is once, few, many, or a class for clones that have expanded.

NA	TRBV6-1	TRBJ2-7	CASRVGQAASYEQYF
NA	TRBV5-5	TRBJ2-3	CASSLGSGGSTDTQYF
NA	TRBV20-1	TRBJ1-2	CSARAAYGYTF
NA	TRBV28	TRBJ2-7	CASGAPGLAALSSYEQYF
NA	TRBV4-2	TRBJ2-7	CASSQDGQTYEQYF
few	TRBV5-1	TRBJ1-1	CASSSTSGTAEAFF
few	TRBV6-6	TRBJ2-1	CASSYSTRLAKNEQFF
NA	TRBV27	TRBJ1-1	CASKGGAEAFF
NA	TRBV5-4	TRBJ2-3	CASSSAQELLTDTQYF
NA	TRBV6-1	TRBJ2-3	CASNPGGTDTQYF
NA	TRBV19	TRBJ1-1	CASSIERTGKAFF
NA	TRBV14	TRBJ2-2	CASSHLRESMTGELFF
once	TRBV11-2	TRBJ1-1	CASSSTDRIEAFF
NA	TRBV15	TRBJ2-7	CATSKAGTGAYEQYF
NA	TRBV28	TRBJ1-2	CASSLEWENGYTF
NA	TRBV5-1	TRBJ2-7	CASSLVGDRGYYEQYF
NA	TRBV28	TRBJ1-2	CASSLLGRGPTYGYTF
NA	TRBV11-3	TRBJ2-7	CASSLDSYLAGTYEQYF
NA	TRBV6-1	TRBJ1-1	CASQGNTEAFF
NA	TRBV19	TRBJ2-7	CASSPNRGEQYF
NA	TRBV29-1	TRBJ2-7	CSVEDRGLTSYEQYF
NA	TRBV11-2	TRBJ2-1	CASSSPPGKRGYNEQFF
NA	TRBV5-1	TRBJ2-1	CASSPGTVSSYNEQFF
NA	TRBV7-8	TRBJ1-5	CASTLGGNNQPQHF
NA	TRBV29-1	TRBJ2-5	CSAGALEETQYF
NA	TRBV27	TRBJ1-2	CASSFFAGQNYGYTF
NA	TRBV27	TRBJ2-3	CASSLTRSTDTQYF
NA	TRBV15	TRBJ1-4	CATGLWTGEEKLFF